A selection of T cell receptor beta chains follows, all from one sample in a study of blood T cell repertoires in COVID-19. Method: immunoSEQ multiplex PCR; TCRdb's copy keeps in-frame clones and lacks some. There are around 310,000 clones in the sample; under 90% occur only once, and around 9% lies in the top ten. Sequencing was carried out using PBMCs or T cells enriched from blood (not recorded which). The source is a woman in her 30s who had recovered from COVID-19. CDR3s include the opening cysteine and the closing phenylalanine or tryptophan. Each record gives: clone size, V gene, D gene, J gene, CDR3 DNA, CDR3 protein. A D gene is named only where the DNA matches it firmly. Where a row states a size, it is once, few, many or the class of an expanded clone; other rows omit it.

once,TRBV7-9,TRBD2,TRBJ2-7,TGTGCCAGCAGCTCTCTAGCGGGAGATCACGAGCAGTACTTC,CASSSLAGDHEQYF
-,TRBV5-6,-,TRBJ2-3,TGTGCCAGCAGCTCGGGTGGGTACGGCACAGATACGCAGTATTTT,CASSSGGYGTDTQYF
-,TRBV7-9,-,TRBJ1-1,TGTGCCAGCAGCCGGGGGGATTCTAGGCGGACTGAAGCTTTCTTT,CASSRGDSRRTEAFF
-,TRBV19,-,TRBJ1-5,TGTGCCAGTAGCGAGACAGACATCAGCAATCAGCCCCAGCATTTT,CASSETDISNQPQHF
-,TRBV7-9,-,TRBJ1-5,TGTGCCAGCAGCTTATTGGGGAGACCTCAGCCCCAGCATTTT,CASSLLGRPQPQHF
-,TRBV13,-,TRBJ1-1,TGTGCCAGCTACTACTCGGGGGAGAACACTGAAGCTTTCTTT,CASYYSGENTEAFF
-,TRBV27,-,TRBJ1-4,TGTGCCAGCAGTTTAGACTCAACTAATGAAAAACTGTTTTTT,CASSLDSTNEKLFF
-,TRBV24-1,-,TRBJ2-3,TGTGCCACCAGTGATTCGTCTAGCACGGATACGCAGTATTTT,CATSDSSSTDTQYF
-,TRBV18,-,TRBJ1-1,TGTGCCAGCTCACCATTCTCTAGGCTTGCCAAAAAAACGAACACTGAAGCTTTCTTT,CASSPFSRLAKKTNTEAFF
many,TRBV6-1,TRBD1,TRBJ1-1,TGTGCCAGCAGTGATTCGCGACAGGGTAGGTTTAACACTGAAGCTTTCTTT,CASSDSRQGRFNTEAFF
once,TRBV24-1,TRBD1,TRBJ2-7,TGTGCCACCAGTGACCCGACAGGGGATAGCTCCTACGAGCAGTACTTC,CATSDPTGDSSYEQYF
-,TRBV27,-,TRBJ2-1,TGTGCCAGCAGTCTAGCTCCCTACAATGAGCAGTTCTTC,CASSLAPYNEQFF
-,TRBV7-2,TRBD2,TRBJ2-7,TGTGCCAGCAGCTCCCTTCAGGAGCTAGCGGTGGAGTTC,CASSSLQELAVEF
-,TRBV5-4,-,TRBJ1-6,TGTGCCAGCAGCTTGGTAAATTCACCCCTCCACTTT,CASSLVNSPLHF
few,TRBV6-4,TRBD1,TRBJ1-6,TGTGCCAGCAGTGACTGCCGACAGGGGATATTTAACTGCTCACCCCTCCACTTT,CASSDCRQGIFNCSPLHF
-,TRBV9,-,TRBJ1-2,TGTGCCAGCAGCGGAGGAAGGGGGAAAGGATGGGTATATGGCTACACCTTC,CASSGGRGKGWVYGYTF
-,TRBV7-9,TRBD1,TRBJ2-7,TGTGCCAGCAGCTCTGGACAGGGGATGATGTACGAGCAGTACTTC,CASSSGQGMMYEQYF
-,TRBV6-5,-,TRBJ1-2,TGTGCCAGCAGTTACTCCTGGCAGACTAACTATGGCTACACCTTC,CASSYSWQTNYGYTF
-,TRBV18,TRBD1,TRBJ2-6,TGTGCCAGCTCACCAGCCGGGACAGGGCTTACAGCCGGGGCCAACGTCCTGACTTTC,CASSPAGTGLTAGANVLTF
-,TRBV3-1/TRBV3-2,-,TRBJ1-3,TGTGCCAGCAGCCAAGGGGGTTTCTGGGGCGGAGGAAACACCATATATTTT,CASSQGGFWGGGNTIYF
-,TRBV11-2,-,TRBJ1-1,TGTGCCAGCAGCTTCCGGGACACTGAAGCTTTCTTT,CASSFRDTEAFF
-,TRBV10-3,TRBD2,TRBJ2-1,TGTGCCATCGTCAACGGCGGGAGCTACAATGAGCAGTTCTTC,CAIVNGGSYNEQFF
-,TRBV27,TRBD1,TRBJ2-7,TGTGCCAGCAGTTCGTGGACAGGGGACGGCGACGAGCAGTACTTC,CASSSWTGDGDEQYF
-,TRBV11-3,-,TRBJ2-1,TGTGCCAGCAGCTTAGGACAGAACAATGAGCAGTTCTTC,CASSLGQNNEQFF
-,TRBV28,-,TRBJ1-4,TGTGCCAGCAGTTTGCAGGGGCTGGATGAAAAACTGTTTTTT,CASSLQGLDEKLFF
-,TRBV27,-,TRBJ1-2,TGTGCCAGCAGTTTAACGGTAGCTGGGTATGGCTACACCTTC,CASSLTVAGYGYTF
-,TRBV10-3,-,TRBJ1-6,TGTGCCATCAGTGAGTCAGGGGATTCACCCCTCCACTTT,CAISESGDSPLHF
-,TRBV19,-,TRBJ1-1,TGTGCCAGTAGTATAGTCCAGATGAACACTGAAGCTTTCTTT,CASSIVQMNTEAFF
-,TRBV6-2/TRBV6-3,TRBD2,TRBJ2-7,TGTGCCAGCAGTGTACTAGCGGGAGGACCCTACGAGCAGTACTTC,CASSVLAGGPYEQYF
-,TRBV10-3,-,TRBJ1-5,TGTGCCATCAGTGAAACAGTTGATCAGCCCCAGCATTTT,CAISETVDQPQHF
-,TRBV19,TRBD2,TRBJ2-1,TGTGCCAGTAGTATAGGGGGAGCGGGGGAGCAGTTCTTC,CASSIGGAGEQFF
-,TRBV9,-,TRBJ1-5,TGTGCCAGCAGCGCGCCGGGACTTAGCAATCAGCCCCAGCATTTT,CASSAPGLSNQPQHF
-,TRBV7-2,-,TRBJ2-1,TGTGCCAGCAGCCCTTGGTTGGCGGACTCGCAACGAAGGTACAATGAGCAGTTCTTC,CASSPWLADSQRRYNEQFF